The text below deals with one T cell receptor beta chain. The data are from a study of blood T cell repertoires in COVID-19. Sequenced by immunoSEQ multiplex PCR; TCRdb stores in-frame clones only, minus some. The sample contains 140,000 or so clones, 70% to 90% of which appear only once. The CDR3 extends over 14 amino acids. Looked up from germline, CDR1 is WNHNN and CDR2 is SYGVQD (reference sequence). The trim removed 2 bases at V and 7 bases at J, leaving 4 bases unmatched. Input material: PBMCs or T cells enriched from blood (not recorded which). The chain combines TRBV10-1 with TRBJ1-4; 7 nucleotides line up with TRBD1. This TCR came from a woman between 45 and 65 years old with acute COVID-19. As DNA, the CDR3 is TGCGCCAGCAGTGAGGGGCGGACAGGTGAAAAACTGTTTTTT. Translated: CASSEGRTGEKLFF.